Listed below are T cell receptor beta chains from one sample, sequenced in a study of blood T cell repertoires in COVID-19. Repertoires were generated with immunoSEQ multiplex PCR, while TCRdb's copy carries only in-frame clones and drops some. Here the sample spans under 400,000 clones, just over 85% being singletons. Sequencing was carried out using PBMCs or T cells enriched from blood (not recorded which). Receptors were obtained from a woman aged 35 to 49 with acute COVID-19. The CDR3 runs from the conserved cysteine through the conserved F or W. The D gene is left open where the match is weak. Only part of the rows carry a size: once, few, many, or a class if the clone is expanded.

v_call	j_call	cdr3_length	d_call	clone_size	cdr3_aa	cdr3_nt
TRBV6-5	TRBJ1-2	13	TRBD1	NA	CASSYRGQGGYTF	TGTGCCAGCAGTTACAGGGGACAGGGAGGCTACACCTTC
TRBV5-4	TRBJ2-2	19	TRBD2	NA	CASSLAASGGAVSTGELFF	TGTGCCAGCAGCTTAGCGGCTAGCGGGGGGGCTGTTAGCACCGGGGAGCTGTTTTTT
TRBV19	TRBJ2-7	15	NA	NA	CASSEQGPSSYEQYF	TGTGCCAGTAGTGAACAGGGCCCTAGCTCCTACGAGCAGTACTTC
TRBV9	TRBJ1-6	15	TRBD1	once	CASRATGTGNSPLHF	TGTGCCAGCAGAGCGACAGGGACCGGTAATTCACCCCTCCACTTT
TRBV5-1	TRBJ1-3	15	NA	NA	CASRQDTSSGNTIYF	TGCGCCAGCAGACAGGACACGAGCTCTGGAAACACCATATATTTT
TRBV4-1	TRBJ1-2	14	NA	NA	CASSQDGARLGYTF	TGCGCCAGCAGCCAAGATGGGGCACGGCTTGGCTACACCTTC
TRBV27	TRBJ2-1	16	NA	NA	CASSFRGGSSYNEQFF	TGTGCCAGCAGTTTTAGGGGCGGAAGCTCCTACAATGAGCAGTTCTTC
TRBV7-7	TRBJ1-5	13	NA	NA	CASSLEAGQPQHF	TGTGCCAGCAGCTTAGAGGCGGGGCAGCCCCAGCATTTT
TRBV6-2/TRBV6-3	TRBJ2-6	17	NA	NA	CASSYSYTGPGANVLTF	TGTGCCAGCAGTTACTCATACACAGGGCCTGGGGCCAACGTCCTGACTTTC
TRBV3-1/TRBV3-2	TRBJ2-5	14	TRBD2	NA	CASSRGGYQETQYF	TGTGCCAGCAGCCGGGGGGGGTACCAAGAGACCCAGTACTTC
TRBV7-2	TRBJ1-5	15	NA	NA	CASSPRGGASQPQHF	TGTGCCAGCAGCCCGAGGGGGGGCGCTTCTCAGCCCCAGCATTTT
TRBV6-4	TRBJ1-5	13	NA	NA	CASSDSPNQPQHF	TGTGCCAGCAGTGACTCTCCTAATCAGCCCCAGCATTTT
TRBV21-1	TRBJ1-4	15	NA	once	CASSRWGLNNEKLFF	TGTGCCAGCAGCAGATGGGGACTTAATAATGAAAAACTGTTTTTT
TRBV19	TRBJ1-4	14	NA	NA	CASSISATNEKLFF	TGTGCCAGTAGTATATCCGCAACTAATGAAAAACTGTTTTTT
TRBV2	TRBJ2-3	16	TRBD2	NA	CASSDLAGGPADTQYF	TGTGCCAGCAGTGACCTAGCGGGGGGGCCCGCAGATACGCAGTATTTT
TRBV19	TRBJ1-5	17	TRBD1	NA	CASLRTLTGGSNQPQHF	TGTGCCAGCCTCCGAACACTTACAGGGGGCAGCAATCAGCCCCAGCATTTT
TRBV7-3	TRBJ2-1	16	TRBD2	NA	CASSLAGGPGGNEQFF	TGTGCCAGCAGCTTAGCGGGAGGGCCCGGGGGGAATGAGCAGTTCTTC
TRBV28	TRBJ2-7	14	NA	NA	CASSLLGASYEQYF	TGTGCCAGCAGTTTACTGGGAGCTTCCTACGAGCAGTACTTC
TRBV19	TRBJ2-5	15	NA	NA	CASSMSWGSQETQYF	TGTGCCAGTAGTATGTCCTGGGGCTCTCAAGAGACCCAGTACTTC
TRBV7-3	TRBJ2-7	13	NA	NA	CASSFTGTTEQYF	TGTGCCAGCAGCTTTACAGGAACAACGGAGCAGTACTTC
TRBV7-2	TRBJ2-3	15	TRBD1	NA	CASSSGQGWADTQYF	TGTGCCAGCAGCTCCGGACAGGGTTGGGCAGATACGCAGTATTTT
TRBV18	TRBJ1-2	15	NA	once	CASSPVAADPYGYTF	TGTGCCAGCTCACCGGTTGCGGCTGACCCCTATGGCTACACCTTC
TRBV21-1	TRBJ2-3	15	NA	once	CASSPRLWPRNTQYF	TGTGCCAGCAGCCCCCGGCTCTGGCCTAGGAATACGCAGTATTTT
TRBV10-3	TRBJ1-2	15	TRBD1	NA	CAISDGRTGRYGYTF	TGTGCCATCAGTGACGGGCGGACAGGGCGGTATGGCTACACCTTC
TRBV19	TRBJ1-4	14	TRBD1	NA	CASSATGGDEKLFF	TGTGCCAGTAGTGCAACAGGGGGCGATGAAAAACTGTTTTTT
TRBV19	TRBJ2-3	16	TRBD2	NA	CASSIGGGLSTDTQYF	TGTGCCAGTAGTATAGGCGGGGGGCTTTCAACAGATACGCAGTATTTT
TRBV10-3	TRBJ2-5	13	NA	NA	CAISELGRETQYF	TGTGCCATCAGTGAGTTGGGGAGGGAGACCCAGTACTTC
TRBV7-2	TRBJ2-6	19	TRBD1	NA	CASSSRGWPFFSGANVLTF	TGTGCCAGCAGCTCCAGGGGGTGGCCGTTTTTCTCTGGGGCCAACGTCCTGACTTTC
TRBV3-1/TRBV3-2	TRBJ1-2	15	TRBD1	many	CASSQGNRGAYGYTF	TGTGCCAGCAGCCAAGGTAACAGGGGTGCCTATGGCTACACCTTC
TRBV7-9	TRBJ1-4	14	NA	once	CASSLGGGNEKLFF	TGTGCCAGCAGCTTGGGAGGGGGTAATGAAAAACTGTTTTTT
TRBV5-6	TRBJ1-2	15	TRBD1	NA	CASSSGGTGAPGYTF	TGTGCCAGCAGCTCTGGGGGGACAGGGGCTCCAGGCTACACCTTC